Sequencing of this TCR beta chain was carried out in a study of blood T cells in healthy people across ages. Study-wide results and caveats: A greater number of naive CD4+ cells and higher diversity distinguished long-lived donors from aged donors. Diversity was estimated from one million T cells, and these estimates were considered underestimates.

Primed by a sample-barcoded 5' primer and a J-beta primer mix, a second PCR proceeded for roughly 6 to 12 cycles. TCRdb re-analysed the 5' RACE reads in MiXCR, keeping a single row per CDR3 protein. The sample shows some 1.5 million distinct CDR3 sequences, roughly 30% of them seen only once. On this clonotype itself: Antigen: not known.

CDR1 is DFQATT, CDR2 SNEGSKA, per germline (reference sequence). The CDR3 extends over 14 amino acids. The J segment lost 2 bases and the V segment lost 3 bases, leaving 4 bases of the junction unmatched. The sequence came from a woman younger than 45 in good health. This sequence joins TRBV20-1 and TRBJ2-5, with 9 bases matching TRBD1. Sequenced material: blood. The CDR3 DNA reads as TGCAGTGCTAGGGGGACAGGGTCTCAAGAGACCCAGTACTTC. Protein product: CSARGTGSQETQYF.